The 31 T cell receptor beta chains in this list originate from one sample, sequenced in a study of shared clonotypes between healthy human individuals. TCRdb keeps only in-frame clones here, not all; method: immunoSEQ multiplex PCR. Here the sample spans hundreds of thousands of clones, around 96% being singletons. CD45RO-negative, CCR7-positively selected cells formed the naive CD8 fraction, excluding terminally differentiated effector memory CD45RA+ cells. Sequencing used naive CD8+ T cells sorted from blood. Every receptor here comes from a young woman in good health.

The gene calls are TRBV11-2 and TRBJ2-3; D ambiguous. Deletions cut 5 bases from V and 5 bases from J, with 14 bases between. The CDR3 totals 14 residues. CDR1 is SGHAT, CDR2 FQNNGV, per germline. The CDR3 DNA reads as TGTGCCAGCAGCCCAGGACCGAGGTTAGATACGCAGTATTTT. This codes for CASSPGPRLDTQYF.

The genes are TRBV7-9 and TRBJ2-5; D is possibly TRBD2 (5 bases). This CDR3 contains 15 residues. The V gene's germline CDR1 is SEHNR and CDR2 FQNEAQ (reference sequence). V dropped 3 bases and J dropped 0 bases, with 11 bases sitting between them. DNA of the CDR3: TGTGCCAGCAGCTTTTCGGAGGAGTACCAAGAGACCCAGTACTTC. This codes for CASSFSEEYQETQYF.

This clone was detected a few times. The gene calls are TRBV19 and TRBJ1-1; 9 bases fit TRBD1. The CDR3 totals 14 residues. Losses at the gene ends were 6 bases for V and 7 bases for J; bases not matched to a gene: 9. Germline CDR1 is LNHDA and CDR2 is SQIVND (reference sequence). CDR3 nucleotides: TGTGCCAGTAGAAGAAACACAGGGGGCGGTGAAGCTTTCTTT. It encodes CASRRNTGGGEAFF.

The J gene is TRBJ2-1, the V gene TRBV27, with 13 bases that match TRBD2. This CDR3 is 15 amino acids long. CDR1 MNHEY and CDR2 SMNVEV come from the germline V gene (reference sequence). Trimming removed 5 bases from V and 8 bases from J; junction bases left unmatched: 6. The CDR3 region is CASSTGLAGYHEQFF. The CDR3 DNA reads TGTGCCAGCAGTACGGGACTAGCGGGATATCATGAGCAGTTCTTC.

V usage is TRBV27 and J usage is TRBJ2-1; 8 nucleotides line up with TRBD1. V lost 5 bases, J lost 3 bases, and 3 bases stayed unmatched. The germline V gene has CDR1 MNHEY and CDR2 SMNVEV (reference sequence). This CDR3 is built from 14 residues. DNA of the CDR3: TGTGCCAGCAGTACCGGGACAGGCTACAATGAGCAGTTCTTC. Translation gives CASSTGTGYNEQFF.

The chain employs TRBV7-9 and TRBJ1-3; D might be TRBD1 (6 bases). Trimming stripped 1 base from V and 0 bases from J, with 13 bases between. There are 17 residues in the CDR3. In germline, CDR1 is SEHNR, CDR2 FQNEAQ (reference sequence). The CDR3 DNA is TGTGCCAGCAGCTTAGGGGAAGGGGGACGCTCTGGAAACACCATATATTTT. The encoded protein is CASSLGEGGRSGNTIYF. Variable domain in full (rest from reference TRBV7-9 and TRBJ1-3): DTGVSQNPRHKITKRGQNVTFRCDPISEHNRLYWYRQTLGQGPEFLTYFQNEAQLEKSRLLSDRFSAERPKGSFSTLEIQRTEQGDSAMYLCASSLGEGGRSGNTIYFGEGSWLTVV.

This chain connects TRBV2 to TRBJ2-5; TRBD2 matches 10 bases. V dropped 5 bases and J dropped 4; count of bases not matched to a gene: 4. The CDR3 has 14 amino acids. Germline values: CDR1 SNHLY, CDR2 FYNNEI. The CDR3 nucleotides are TGTGCCAGCAGTCCCGGGACTAGCGTAGAGACCCAGTACTTC. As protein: CASSPGTSVETQYF.

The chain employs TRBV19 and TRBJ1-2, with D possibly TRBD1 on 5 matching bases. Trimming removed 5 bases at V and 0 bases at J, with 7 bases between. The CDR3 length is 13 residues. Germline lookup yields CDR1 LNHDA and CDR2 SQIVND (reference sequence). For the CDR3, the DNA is TGTGCCAGTAGTCTGACAGCTAACTATGGCTACACCTTC. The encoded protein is CASSLTANYGYTF.

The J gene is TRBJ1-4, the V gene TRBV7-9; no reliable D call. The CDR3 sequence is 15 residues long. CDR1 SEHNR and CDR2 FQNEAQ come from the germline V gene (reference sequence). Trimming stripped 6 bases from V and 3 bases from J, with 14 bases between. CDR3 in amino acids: CASRDGSVANEKLFF. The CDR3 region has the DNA TGTGCCAGCAGGGACGGTAGTGTGGCTAATGAAAAACTGTTTTTT.

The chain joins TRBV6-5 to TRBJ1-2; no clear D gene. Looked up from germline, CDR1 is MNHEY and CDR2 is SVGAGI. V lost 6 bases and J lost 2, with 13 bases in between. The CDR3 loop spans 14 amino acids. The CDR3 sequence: CASSPLRENYGYTF. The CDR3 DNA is TGTGCCAGCAGCCCCCTGCGGGAGAACTATGGCTACACCTTC.

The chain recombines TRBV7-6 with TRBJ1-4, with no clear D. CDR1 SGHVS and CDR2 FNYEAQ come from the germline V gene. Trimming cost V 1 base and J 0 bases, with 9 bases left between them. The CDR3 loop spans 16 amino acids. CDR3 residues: CASSLEGRATNEKLFF. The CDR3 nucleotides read TGTGCCAGCAGCTTAGAAGGGAGAGCAACTAATGAAAAACTGTTTTTT.

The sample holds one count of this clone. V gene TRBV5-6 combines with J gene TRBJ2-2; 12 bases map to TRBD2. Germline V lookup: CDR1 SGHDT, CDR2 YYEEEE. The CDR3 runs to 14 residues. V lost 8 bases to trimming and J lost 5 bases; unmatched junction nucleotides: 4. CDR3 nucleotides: TGTGCCAGTCACGGACTAGCGGGAACCGGGGAGCTGTTTTTT. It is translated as CASHGLAGTGELFF.

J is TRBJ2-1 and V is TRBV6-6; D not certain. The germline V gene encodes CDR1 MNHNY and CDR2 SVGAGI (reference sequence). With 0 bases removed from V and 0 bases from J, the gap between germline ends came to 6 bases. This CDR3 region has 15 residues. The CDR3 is CASSYSPSSYNEQFF. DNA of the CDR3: TGTGCCAGCAGTTACTCACCAAGCTCCTACAATGAGCAGTTCTTC.

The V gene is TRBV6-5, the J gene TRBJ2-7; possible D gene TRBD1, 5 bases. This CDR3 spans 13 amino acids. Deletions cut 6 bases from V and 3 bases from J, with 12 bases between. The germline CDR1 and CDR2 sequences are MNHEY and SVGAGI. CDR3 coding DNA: TGTGCCAGCAGCCCCAACGACAGCTACGAGCAGTACTTC. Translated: CASSPNDSYEQYF.

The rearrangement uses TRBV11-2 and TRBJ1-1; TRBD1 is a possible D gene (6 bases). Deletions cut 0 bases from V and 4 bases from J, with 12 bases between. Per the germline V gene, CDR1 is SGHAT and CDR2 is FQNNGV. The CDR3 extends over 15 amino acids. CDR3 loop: CASSLEGHLSTEAFF. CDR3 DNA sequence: TGTGCCAGCAGCTTAGAGGGACATTTGAGCACTGAAGCTTTCTTT. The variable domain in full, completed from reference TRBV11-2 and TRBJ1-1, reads EAGVAQSPRYKIIEKRQSVAFWCNPISGHATLYWYQQILGQGPKLLIQFQNNGVVDDSQLPKDRFSAERLKGVDSTLKIQPAKLEDSAVYLCASSLEGHLSTEAFFGQGTRLTVV.

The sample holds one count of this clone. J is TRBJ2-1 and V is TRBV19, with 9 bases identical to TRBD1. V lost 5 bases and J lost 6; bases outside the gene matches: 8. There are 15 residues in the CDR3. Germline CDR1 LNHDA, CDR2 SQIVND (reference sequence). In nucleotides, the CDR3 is TGTGCCAGTAGTGAGTTTTGGACAGGGGTCAATGAGCAGTTCTTC. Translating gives CASSEFWTGVNEQFF.

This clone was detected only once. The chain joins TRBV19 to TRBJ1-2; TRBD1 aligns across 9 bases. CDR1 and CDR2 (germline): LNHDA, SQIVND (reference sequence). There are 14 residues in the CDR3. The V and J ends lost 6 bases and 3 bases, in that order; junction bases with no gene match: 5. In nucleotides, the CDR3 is TGTGCCAGTAGGCGGGACAGGGATCACTATGGCTACACCTTC. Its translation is CASRRDRDHYGYTF. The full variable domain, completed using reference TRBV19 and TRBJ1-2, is DGGITQSPKYLFRKEGQNVTLSCEQNLNHDAMYWYRQDPGQGLRLIYYSQIVNDFQKGDIAEGYSVSREKKESFPLTVTSAQKNPTAFYLCASRRDRDHYGYTFGSGTRLTVV.

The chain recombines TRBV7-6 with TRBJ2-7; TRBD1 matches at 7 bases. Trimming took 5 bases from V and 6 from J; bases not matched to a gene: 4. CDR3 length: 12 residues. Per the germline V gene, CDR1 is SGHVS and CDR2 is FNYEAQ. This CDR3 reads CASSLGTAEQYF. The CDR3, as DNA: TGTGCCAGCAGCCTTGGGACAGCCGAGCAGTACTTC.

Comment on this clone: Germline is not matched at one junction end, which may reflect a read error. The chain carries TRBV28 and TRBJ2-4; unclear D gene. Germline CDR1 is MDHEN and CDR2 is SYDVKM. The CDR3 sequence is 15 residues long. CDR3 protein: CASSSYGTARNIQYF. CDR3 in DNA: TGTGCCAGCAGTTCCTACGGAACCGCCAGAAACATTCAGTACTTC.

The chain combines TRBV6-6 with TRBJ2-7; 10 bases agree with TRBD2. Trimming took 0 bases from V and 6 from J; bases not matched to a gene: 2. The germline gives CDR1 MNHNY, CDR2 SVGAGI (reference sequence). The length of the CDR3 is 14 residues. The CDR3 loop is CASSYSGLAREQYF. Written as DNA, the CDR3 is TGTGCCAGCAGTTACTCGGGACTAGCGCGCGAGCAGTACTTC.

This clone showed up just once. Here the CDR3 reads CASSDIGDTQYF. The CDR3, as DNA: TGCGCCAGCAGTGACATAGGGGATACGCAGTATTTT. The chain uses TRBV10-1 and TRBJ2-3; D is ambiguous. The V end lost 3 bases, the J end lost 6 bases, and 7 bases lay between the germline ends. This CDR3 comprises 12 residues. Germline V gives CDR1 WNHNN, CDR2 SYGVQD (reference sequence).

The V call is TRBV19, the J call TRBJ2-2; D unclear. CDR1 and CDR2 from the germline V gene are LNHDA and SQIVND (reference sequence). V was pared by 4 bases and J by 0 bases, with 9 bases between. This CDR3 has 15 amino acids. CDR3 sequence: CASSNLVTNTGELFF. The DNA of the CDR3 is TGTGCCAGTAGTAACTTAGTGACGAACACCGGGGAGCTGTTTTTT. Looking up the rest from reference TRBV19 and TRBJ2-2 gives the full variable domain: DGGITQSPKYLFRKEGQNVTLSCEQNLNHDAMYWYRQDPGQGLRLIYYSQIVNDFQKGDIAEGYSVSREKKESFPLTVTSAQKNPTAFYLCASSNLVTNTGELFFGEGSRLTVL.

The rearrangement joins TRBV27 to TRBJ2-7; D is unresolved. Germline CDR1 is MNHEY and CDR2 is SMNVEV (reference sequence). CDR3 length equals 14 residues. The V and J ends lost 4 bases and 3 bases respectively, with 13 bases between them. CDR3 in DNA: TGTGCCAGCAGTTCATCCGGCCAAGTCTACGAGCAGTACTTC. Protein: CASSSSGQVYEQYF.

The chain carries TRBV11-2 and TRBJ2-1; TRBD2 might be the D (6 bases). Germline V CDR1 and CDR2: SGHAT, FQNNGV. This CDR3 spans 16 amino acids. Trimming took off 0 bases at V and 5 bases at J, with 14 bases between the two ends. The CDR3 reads CASSLEVAGRNNEQFF. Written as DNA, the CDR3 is TGTGCCAGCAGCTTAGAAGTGGCGGGGCGAAACAATGAGCAGTTCTTC.

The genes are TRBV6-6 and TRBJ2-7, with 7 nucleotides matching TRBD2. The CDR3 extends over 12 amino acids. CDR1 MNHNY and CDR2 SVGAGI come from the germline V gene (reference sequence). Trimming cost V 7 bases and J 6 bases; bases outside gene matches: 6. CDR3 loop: CASNPGGAEQYF. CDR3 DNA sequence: TGTGCCAGCAACCCGGGAGGAGCCGAGCAGTACTTC.

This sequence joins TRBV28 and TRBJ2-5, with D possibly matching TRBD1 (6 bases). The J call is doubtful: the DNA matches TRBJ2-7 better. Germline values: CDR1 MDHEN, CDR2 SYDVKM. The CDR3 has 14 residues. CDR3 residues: CASSETGSSYEQYF. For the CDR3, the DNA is TGTGCCAGCAGCGAAACAGGGAGCTCCTACGAGCAGTACTTC.

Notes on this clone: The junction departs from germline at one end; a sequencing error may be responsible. The CDR3 region is CASSVRDRNQSQHF. Written as DNA, the CDR3 is TGTGCCAGTAGTGTCCGGGACCGGAATCAGTCCCAGCATTTT. This chain links TRBV19 with TRBJ1-5, with TRBD1 as a possible D gene (5 bases). The length of the CDR3 is 14 residues. Germline assignment: CDR1 LNHDA and CDR2 SQIVND (reference sequence).

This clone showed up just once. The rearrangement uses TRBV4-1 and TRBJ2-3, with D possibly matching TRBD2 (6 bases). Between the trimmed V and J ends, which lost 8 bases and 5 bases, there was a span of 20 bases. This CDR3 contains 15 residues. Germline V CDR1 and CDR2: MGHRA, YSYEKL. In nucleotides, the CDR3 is TGCGCCAGCGGGTCTAGCGTGTCGGTCTTAGATACGCAGTATTTT. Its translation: CASGSSVSVLDTQYF.

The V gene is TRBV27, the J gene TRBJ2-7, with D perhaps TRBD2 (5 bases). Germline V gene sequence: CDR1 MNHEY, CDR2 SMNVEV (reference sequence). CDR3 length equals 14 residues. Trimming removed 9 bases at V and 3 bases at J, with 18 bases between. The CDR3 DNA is TGTGCCAGGACTGGCGGGCTAATAAACTACGAGCAGTACTTC. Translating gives CARTGGLINYEQYF.

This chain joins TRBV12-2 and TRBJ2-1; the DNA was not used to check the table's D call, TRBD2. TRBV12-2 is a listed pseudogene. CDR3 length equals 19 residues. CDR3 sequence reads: CASRLARALTSGSNNEQFF. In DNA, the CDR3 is TGTGCAAGTCGCTTAGCGAGGGCCCTCACTAGCGGGAGTAATAATGAGCAGTTCTTC.

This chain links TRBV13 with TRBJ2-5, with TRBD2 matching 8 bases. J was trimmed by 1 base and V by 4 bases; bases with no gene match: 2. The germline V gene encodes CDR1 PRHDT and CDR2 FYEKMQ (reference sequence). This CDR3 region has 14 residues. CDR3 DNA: TGTGCCAGCAGCTCCCGGGGGGGCCAAGAGACCCAGTACTTC. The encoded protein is CASSSRGGQETQYF.